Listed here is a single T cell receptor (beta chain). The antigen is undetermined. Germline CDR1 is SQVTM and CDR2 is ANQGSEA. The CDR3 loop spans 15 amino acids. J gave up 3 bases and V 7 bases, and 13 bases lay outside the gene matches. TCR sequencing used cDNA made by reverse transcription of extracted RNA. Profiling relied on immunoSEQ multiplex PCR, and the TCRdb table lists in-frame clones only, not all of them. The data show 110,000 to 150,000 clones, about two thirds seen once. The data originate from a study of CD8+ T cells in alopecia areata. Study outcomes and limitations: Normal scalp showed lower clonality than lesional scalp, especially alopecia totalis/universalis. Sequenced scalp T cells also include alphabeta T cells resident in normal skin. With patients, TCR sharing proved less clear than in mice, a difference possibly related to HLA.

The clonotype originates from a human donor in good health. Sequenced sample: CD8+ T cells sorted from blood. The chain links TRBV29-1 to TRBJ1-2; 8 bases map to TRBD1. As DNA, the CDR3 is TGCAGCGCCCGGGGGGGGACAGGCGGCGACTATGGCTACACCTTC. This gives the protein CSARGGTGGDYGYTF. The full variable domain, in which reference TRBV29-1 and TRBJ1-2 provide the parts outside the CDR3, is SAVISQKPSRDICQRGTSLTIQCQVDSQVTMMFWYRQQPGQSLTLIATANQGSEATYESGFVIDKFPISRPNLTFSTLTVSNMSPEDSSIYLCSARGGTGGDYGYTFGSGTRLTVV.